This is a list of T cell receptor beta chains from one sample in a study of CXCR3-negative and CXCR3-positive naive CD8 T cells. TCRdb re-called the 5' RACE reads and shows each CDR3 protein once, DNA omitted. The sample data list roughly 50,000 distinct CDR3 sequences. The sample consisted of memory CD8+ T cells from blood. The receptor set was obtained from a human donor in good health. Some clones in this sample may be carry-over from other donors' samples. Each CDR3 is given with its conserved first and last residue. Each record gives: V gene, CDR3 length, J gene, CDR3 protein.

V: TRBV10-3
length: 16
J: TRBJ2-1
CDR3: CAISEDRDRVYNEQFF

V: TRBV7-9
length: 15
J: TRBJ2-1
CDR3: CASSPDSTRRNEQFF

V: TRBV5-6
length: 16
J: TRBJ2-4
CDR3: CASTTGTQLAKNIQYF

V: TRBV6-6
length: 16
J: TRBJ1-2
CDR3: CASSLARDRANYGYTF

V: TRBV7-2
length: 16
J: TRBJ1-1
CDR3: CASSLIDRGEGTEAFF

V: TRBV27
length: 14
J: TRBJ1-2
CDR3: CASTQTGSSYGYTF

V: TRBV12-3/TRBV12-4
length: 12
J: TRBJ2-1
CDR3: CASSLSPYEQFF

V: TRBV12-3/TRBV12-4
length: 14
J: TRBJ1-1
CDR3: CASSFGGLNTEAFF

V: TRBV7-6
length: 15
J: TRBJ1-1
CDR3: CASSDTTGGNTEAFF

V: TRBV4-2
length: 15
J: TRBJ2-2
CDR3: CASSLEAGSTGELFF

V: TRBV7-3
length: 17
J: TRBJ2-2
CDR3: CASSLDGDSSNTGELFF

V: TRBV20-1
length: 15
J: TRBJ1-1
CDR3: CSAGQGANMNTEAFF

V: TRBV4-3
length: 16
J: TRBJ2-7
CDR3: CASSQVNPGGTYEQYF

V: TRBV3-1
length: 18
J: TRBJ2-2
CDR3: CASSQGTSGRVNTGELFF

V: TRBV12-3/TRBV12-4
length: 14
J: TRBJ2-5
CDR3: CASSYGGPQETQYF

V: TRBV16
length: 13
J: TRBJ1-1
CDR3: CASSLSSGVEAFF

V: TRBV6-2/TRBV6-3
length: 12
J: TRBJ2-2
CDR3: CASSYFYGELFF

V: TRBV20-1
length: 16
J: TRBJ2-7
CDR3: CSARDRRTATLYEQYF